These 20 T cell receptor beta chains originate from one sample sequenced in a study of blood T cell repertoires in COVID-19. Produced via immunoSEQ multiplex PCR; TCRdb's table is partial and in-frame only. The sample includes fewer than 250,000 clones, nearly 90% of them seen just once. Sequencing used PBMCs or T cells enriched from blood (not recorded which). These receptor sequences come from a man aged 25-40 years who had recovered from COVID-19.

Only one count was recorded for this clone. The CDR3 sequence is CSAVPVLSYEQYF. CDR3 coding DNA: TGCAGCGCCGTGCCTGTGCTATCCTACGAGCAGTACTTC. The genes are TRBV29-1 and TRBJ2-7; D remains unclear. Germline V gene data show CDR1 as SQVTM and CDR2 as ANQGSEA. CDR3 length: 13 residues. V lost 7 bases, J lost 1 base, and 14 bases lay in between.

The chain's CDR3 is CASSDPGGLGTEAFF. The CDR3 nucleotides are TGCGCCAGCAGCGATCCAGGGGGTTTGGGCACTGAAGCTTTCTTT. The chain combines TRBV5-1 with TRBJ1-1; 7 bases are shared with TRBD1. CDR1 is SGHRS, CDR2 YFSETQ, per germline. The CDR3 totals 15 residues. Germline trimming cut 4 bases from V and 4 bases from J; bases unmatched to any gene: 10. Full variable domain (rest looked up from reference TRBV5-1 and TRBJ1-1): KAGVTQTPRYLIKTRGQQVTLSCSPISGHRSVSWYQQTPGQGLQFLFEYFSETQRNKGNFPGRFSGRQFSNSRSEMNVSTLELGDSALYLCASSDPGGLGTEAFFGQGTRLTVV.

This chain joins TRBV2 and TRBJ2-3; 8 bases align to TRBD2. The CDR3 runs to 17 residues. Germline assignment: CDR1 SNHLY and CDR2 FYNNEI. V shed 2 bases, J shed 1 base, and the junction held 8 bases outside the gene matches. The CDR3 reads CASSEFGGAGGTDTQYF. The DNA for the CDR3 is TGTGCCAGCAGTGAATTCGGGGGGGCCGGGGGCACAGATACGCAGTATTTT. The full variable domain, in which reference TRBV2 and TRBJ2-3 provide the parts outside the CDR3, is EPEVTQTPSHQVTQMGQEVILRCVPISNHLYFYWYRQILGQKVEFLVSFYNNEISEKSEIFDDQFSVERPDGSNFTLKIRSTKLEDSAMYFCASSEFGGAGGTDTQYFGPGTRLTVL.

The chain combines TRBV6-5 with TRBJ2-3; D perhaps matches TRBD2 (5 bases). The V end lost 5 bases, the J end lost 9 bases, and 18 bases lay between the germline ends. Germline V gene lookup returns CDR1 MNHEY and CDR2 SVGAGI. The CDR3 sequence is 14 residues long. The CDR3 DNA follows: TGTGCCAGCAGTCTAGCCACTGATGGTTCGACGCAGTATTTT. It is translated as CASSLATDGSTQYF.

The chain recombines TRBV30 with TRBJ2-5, with D maybe TRBD2 (6 bases). The V gene's germline CDR1 is GTSNPN and CDR2 SVGIG (reference sequence). CDR3 length: 17 residues. With 2 bases removed from V and 1 base from J, the gap between germline ends came to 20 bases. The CDR3 sequence: CAWSRTKMWPRQETQYF. The CDR3 DNA reads TGTGCCTGGAGTCGGACTAAGATGTGGCCGCGCCAAGAGACCCAGTACTTC.

The V call is TRBV7-2, the J call TRBJ1-2; D gene unclear. Germline assignment: CDR1 SGHTA and CDR2 FQGNSA. The CDR3 contains 13 residues. Trimming took off 3 bases at V and 2 bases at J, with 7 bases between the two ends. DNA for the CDR3: TGTGCCAGCAGCTTGGGAGGGAACTATGGCTACACCTTC. Protein product: CASSLGGNYGYTF.

The chain employs TRBV28 and TRBJ2-1; D may be TRBD2 (5 bases). CDR3 size: 15 residues. CDR1 MDHEN and CDR2 SYDVKM come from the germline V gene. Trimming took 5 bases from V and 3 from J, leaving 14 bases between them. The CDR3: CASSDYRAVYNEQFF. Here the CDR3 DNA reads TGTGCCAGCAGTGATTATCGAGCGGTCTACAATGAGCAGTTCTTC.

This rearrangement joins TRBV6-5 to TRBJ2-6; weak D call: TRBD2 (5 bases). Between the trimmed V and J ends, which lost 6 bases and 4 bases, there was a span of 13 bases. The CDR3 sequence is 15 residues long. The germline V gene encodes CDR1 MNHEY and CDR2 SVGAGI. This CDR3 reads CASSSSGSGANVLTF. DNA for the CDR3: TGTGCCAGCAGCTCCTCGGGGTCCGGGGCCAACGTCCTGACTTTC.

The chain is built from TRBV2 and TRBJ1-1; D might be TRBD1 (5 bases). CDR3 length: 12 amino acids. V was shortened by 6 bases and J by 6 bases, with 11 bases between the two germline ends. CDR1 and CDR2 (germline): SNHLY, FYNNEI. CDR3 nucleotide sequence: TGTGCCAGCAGCGCTGACAGCTCTGAAGCTTTCTTT. Its protein is CASSADSSEAFF.

This chain uses TRBV7-2 with TRBJ1-2; D may be TRBD1 (5 bases). V shed 1 base and J shed 0 bases, with 6 bases lying between them. Germline V lookup: CDR1 SGHTA, CDR2 FQGNSA. The CDR3 sequence is 14 residues long. In nucleotides, the CDR3 is TGTGCCAGCAGCTTAGTGGGGCCTAACTATGGCTACACCTTC. Its translation: CASSLVGPNYGYTF.

This chain uses TRBV7-2 with TRBJ2-2, with 8 positions matching TRBD2. This CDR3 is 15 amino acids long. With V trimmed by 10 bases and J by 6 bases, 13 bases remained unmatched. Germline values: CDR1 SGHTA, CDR2 FQGNSA. CDR3 in DNA: TGTGCCACCACCTTAACGGGGGGGCGCGCCGGGGAGCTGTTTTTT. As protein: CATTLTGGRAGELFF.

There are a few counts of this clone. The chain employs TRBV12-3 or TRBV12-4 and TRBJ1-6; TRBD1 might be the D (5 bases). The CDR3 has 13 residues. The V end lost 5 bases, the J end lost 15 bases, and 17 bases lay between the germline ends. The CDR3 DNA follows: TGTGCCAGCAGTATAAGAGACGGAGGGGACCTCCACTTT. This gives the protein CASSIRDGGDLHF.

The rearrangement links TRBV2 to TRBJ2-2; maybe TRBD2 (6 bases). Trimming left V 6 bases short and J 4 bases short, with 9 bases between. This CDR3 comprises 13 residues. Germline V lookup: CDR1 SNHLY, CDR2 FYNNEI. CDR3 residues: CASRLSGTGELFF. CDR3 nucleotides: TGTGCCAGCAGACTTAGCGGCACCGGGGAGCTGTTTTTT. The whole variable domain, filled in from reference TRBV2 and TRBJ2-2, reads EPEVTQTPSHQVTQMGQEVILRCVPISNHLYFYWYRQILGQKVEFLVSFYNNEISEKSEIFDDQFSVERPDGSNFTLKIRSTKLEDSAMYFCASRLSGTGELFFGEGSRLTVL.

The J gene is TRBJ2-7, the V gene TRBV7-9; no firm D call. CDR3 size: 13 residues. The ends were cut back, 4 bases at V and 2 bases at J, with 9 bases in the middle. Germline CDR1 is SEHNR and CDR2 is FQNEAQ (reference sequence). The CDR3: CASSSSSAYEQYF. In DNA form, the CDR3 reads TGTGCCAGCAGCTCAAGCTCTGCCTACGAGCAGTACTTC.

The V call is TRBV10-3, the J call TRBJ2-7; a possible D gene is TRBD1 (6 bases). Trimming removed 0 bases from V and 2 bases from J, with 14 bases in between. The CDR3 extends over 16 amino acids. In germline, CDR1 is ENHRY, CDR2 SYGVKD. The CDR3 DNA is TGTGCCATCAGTGAGTCGACGGACAGTGGGGCCTACGAGCAGTACTTC. This codes for CAISESTDSGAYEQYF.

The CDR3 DNA reads as TGTGCCAGCAGCTTAGAGGGCACTAGCACAGATACGCAGTATTTT. Translation: CASSLEGTSTDTQYF. This chain joins TRBV11-3 and TRBJ2-3; D gene uncertain. V gave up 0 bases and J gave up 0 bases, with 7 bases separating them. Germline V gene data show CDR1 as SGHNT and CDR2 as YENEEA. The CDR3 length is 15 residues.

The chain carries TRBV9 and TRBJ1-1, with a possible D match to TRBD1 (6 bases). There are 17 residues in the CDR3. Germline V CDR1 and CDR2: SGDLS, YYNGEE. Trimming removed 0 bases from V and 2 bases from J, with 17 bases in between. The CDR3 nucleotides read TGTGCCAGCAGCGTAGGGGCAACAGGGCCGGGCAACACTGAAGCTTTCTTT. It yields the protein CASSVGATGPGNTEAFF.

The chain employs TRBV10-1 and TRBJ1-3; D is uncertain. This CDR3 is built from 12 residues. V shed 3 bases and J shed 4 bases, with 4 bases lying between them. Germline CDR1 reads WNHNN; CDR2 reads SYGVQD (reference sequence). Here the CDR3 reads CASSDLGNTIYF. CDR3 sequence (DNA): TGCGCCAGCAGTGACCTCGGAAACACCATATATTTT.

J is TRBJ2-7 and V is TRBV7-9; TRBD2 is a possible D gene (5 bases). There are 15 residues in the CDR3. Trimming cost V 5 bases and J 0 bases, with 14 bases left between them. Germline V gene sequence: CDR1 SEHNR, CDR2 FQNEAQ (reference sequence). In nucleotides, the CDR3 is TGTGCCAGCAGCCCCTGGAGCCGGGACTCCTACGAGCAGTACTTC. Encoded protein: CASSPWSRDSYEQYF.

The rearrangement links TRBV5-1 to TRBJ2-1; D is unresolved. The V and J ends lost 2 bases and 6 bases respectively, with 6 bases between them. The length of the CDR3 is 12 residues. Germline loops: CDR1 SGHRS, CDR2 YFSETQ. CDR3 coding DNA: TGCGCCAGCAGCTTCTCCCCCAATGAGCAGTTCTTC. Translated, it gives CASSFSPNEQFF.